The TCR beta chain under discussion was sequenced for a study of blood T cells in healthy people across ages (dated by TCRdb to between 2014 and 2016). At the level of the whole study: Template switching captured roughly one uniquely barcoded TCR beta cDNA molecule per two T cells in model experiments. The donors were split into four age groups: young (average around 17 years), middle-aged (39), aged (approximately 59) and long-lived (82). To avoid experimental bias, donors of different ages were randomly spread across the sequencing lanes. To track age-related changes in TCR beta repertoire diversity, the study relied on deep sequencing normalized with unique cDNA molecular identifiers. The study analyzed two additional independent replicas of 1 million unique cDNA reads from the same blood draw for two donors, one aged 18 to 30 and one aged 80 or older.

General conclusions and limits of the study: As age increased, observed TCR beta diversity per million T cells dropped in a roughly linear way, and a significant reduction was already evident by age about 40. There was a strong correlation between observed TCR beta diversity and the percentage of naive T cells measured by flow cytometry. The CMV infection status of donors was not known, potentially confounding age-related changes in expanded clonotypes. Bulk unsorted PBMC profiling prevented conclusive comparison of naive and antigen-experienced compartments. Estimates of total diversity from one million sequenced T cells were regarded as lower bounds and underestimates. The long-lived group showed more naive CD4+ T cells, fewer expanded clones and increased TCR diversity than the aged group, suggesting age selection.

Library creation used 5' RACE. Sequenced on an Illumina HiSeq 2500. A second about 7 to 12 cycle PCR used a sample-barcoded 5' primer and a J-beta primer mix. Each TCR beta cDNA molecule received a unique molecular identifier from a template-switch 5' adaptor carrying 12 random nucleotides. Each sample yielded at least 3 million CDR3-containing paired-end reads. The Mint cDNA synthesis kit, primed by a TRBC-specific oligonucleotide, was used to synthesize first-strand cDNA from all RNA. All cDNA was treated with uracil-DNA glycosylase and then went through a first 18-cycle PCR with the universal primers M1SS and BC2_uni_R. In the authors' own workflow: For normalization, 1 million high-quality reads, each with a distinct molecular identifier, were randomly selected from each sample. Reads sharing molecular identifiers were discarded rather than binned into consensus sequences. MiTCR, set to a Q25 quality threshold and the strictest error-elimination algorithm, was used for CDR3 identification, clonotype clustering and error correction. Lower-bound total TCR beta diversity was estimated with a nonparametric unseen species model using Euler transformation. Clones were called with MiXCR by TCRdb after fastp trimmed the public reads at Q25, and only in-frame beta chains were retained. One record per CDR3 amino acid sequence lists the most common genes and DNA. For this entry, the V and J calls and clone size follow TCRdb and not the study's own pipeline. In this sample the table shows about 1.7 million distinct CDR3 sequences, about 28% of which occur a single time. 7% to 9% of the sample is in the top ten clones.

Notes on this clonotype: Its target antigen remains unknown. No clone much larger than this one lies a single base away; base qualities are absent.

The CDR3 holds 15 amino acids from the cysteine to the phenylalanine. Only the CDR3 DNA stays, 45 bases, in frame from base 1. Relative to germline, V is 4 bases shorter and J is 4 bases shorter, with 15 bases between their ends. From a lookup of the germline V gene, CDR1 and CDR2 are SGHRS and YFSETQ. The approximately 39 donors, aged 6 to 90 years, were systemically healthy Caucasian individuals from Russia. Each donor gave ten milliliters of peripheral blood, drawn into EDTA-treated Vacutainer tubes. Ficoll-Paque density-gradient centrifugation was used to isolate PBMCs, with at least 7 million per sample. Trizol reagent was used to extract total RNA from the PBMCs, yielding at least 5 micrograms per sample. For every donor, flow cytometry on a PBMC aliquot measured the percentage of naive CD45RAhigh/CD27high T cells.

The chain is assembled from TRBV5-1 and TRBJ2-1, with TRBD1 as a weak D call on 5 bases. This clonotype was obtained from a woman aged 25-40 years in good health. Sequenced sample: blood. The DNA sequence is TGCGCCAGCAGCGCTGCCGGACATCATTACAATGAGCAGTTCTTC. Its protein reads: CASSAAGHHYNEQFF.